This T cell receptor beta chain is from a study of shared clonotypes between healthy human individuals. Broader study findings: The study found lower generation probabilities in non-shared clonotypes than in those shared by all four donors. The study drew on few donors, limiting represented genetic and exposure-history diversity. Naive subsets generally exceeded memory subsets in estimated richness.

Trimming stripped 4 bases from V and 7 bases from J, with 24 bases between. The germline V gene has CDR1 SGHRS and CDR2 YFSETQ. This CDR3 contains 16 residues. Comments on this clone: Its antigen is as yet unknown.

TCRdb's copy holds only in-frame clones and misses some; the assay was immunoSEQ multiplex PCR. The data contain some 2,400,000 clones, 90% to 97% of them seen just once; the ten biggest clones take up less than 0.15%. Sequencing was carried out using naive CD4+ T cells sorted from blood. Subset noted: CD45RA+ positively selected. The chain employs TRBV5-1 and TRBJ2-7, with D possibly being TRBD1 (5 bases). The receptor was isolated from a man aged 18 to 35 in good health. This chain's CDR3 is CASSPWPFQGSGEQYF. The DNA of the CDR3 is TGCGCCAGCAGCCCGTGGCCGTTTCAGGGAAGTGGAGAGCAGTACTTC.